This TCR beta chain was found in a study of cytomegalovirus exposure and HLA in healthy donors. About the study: Among the roughly 400 genotyped donors, over 70% were placed in the Caucasian-associated ancestry cluster. Overall study results and limits: A later analysis reportedly found fewer N-insertions in an Asian-associated ancestry cluster than the roughly 670-donor mean. In vitro work confirmed that a few CMV-associated chains recognize CMV antigens.

The PCR contained 60 Vbeta and 13 Jbeta primers. The assay was immunoSEQ multiplex PCR, and TCRdb's table has in-frame clones only and misses some. In the table there are approximately 170,000 clones, 76% of which are singletons. The V segment lost 4 bases and the J segment 6 bases; nucleotides outside the gene matches: 11. Germline assignment: CDR1 SGHDT and CDR2 YYEEEE. The CDR3 is 15 residues long. On this clone itself: Its antigen is unidentified.

The sequenced sample was PBMCs. This chain links TRBV5-6 with TRBJ2-7, with TRBD1 matching 9 bases. The clonotype comes from a female donor in good health and CMV-seronegative. The CDR3 coding sequence is TGTGCCAGCAGCCTACTCGGACAGGGGATGGGCGAGCAGTACTTC. It yields the protein CASSLLGQGMGEQYF. The full variable domain, in which reference TRBV5-6 and TRBJ2-7 provide the parts outside the CDR3, is DAGVTQSPTHLIKTRGQQVTLRCSPKSGHDTVSWYQQALGQGPQFIFQYYEEEERQRGNFPDRFSGHQFPNYSSELNVNALLLGDSALYLCASSLLGQGMGEQYFGPGTRLTVT.